The rows below give T cell receptor beta chains drawn from one sample of a study of blood T cells in healthy people across ages. TCRdb re-analysed the 5' RACE reads in MiXCR, keeping a single row per CDR3 protein. The data contain fewer than 800,000 distinct CDR3 sequences, roughly 21% of them singletons. The sequenced sample consisted of blood. Receptors originate from a man aged 70-80 years in good health. Both conserved end residues are part of each CDR3. A D gene is named only where the DNA matches it firmly. Some rows have no size entry. The others give once, few or many, or a class for an expanded clone.

abundance,j_gene,v_gene,d_gene,CDR3aa,CDR3nt
few,TRBJ2-1,TRBV21-1,NA,CASSKGTSSSYNEQFF,TGTGCCAGCAGCAAGGGAACTAGCTCATCCTACAATGAGCAGTTCTTC
NA,TRBJ2-5,TRBV4-3,TRBD1,CASSQDWDRAETQYF,TGCGCCAGCAGCCAAGATTGGGACAGGGCAGAGACCCAGTACTTC
few,TRBJ1-6,TRBV20-1,TRBD1,CSASGTGNNSPLHF,TGCAGTGCTAGCGGGACAGGGAATAATTCACCCCTCCACTTT
NA,TRBJ1-1,TRBV3-1,NA,CASSQEVVGYTEAFF,TGTGCCAGCAGCCAGGAGGTTGTTGGATACACTGAAGCTTTCTTT
few,TRBJ2-5,TRBV2,NA,CASSEFGVLKVETQYF,TGTGCCAGCAGTGAATTTGGAGTTCTTAAAGTAGAGACCCAGTACTTC
NA,TRBJ2-7,TRBV18,TRBD2,CASSPSSGAPYEQYF,TGTGCCAGCTCACCATCTAGCGGGGCCCCCTACGAGCAGTACTTC
few,TRBJ2-5,TRBV7-2,TRBD2,CASSHGLAGTILTTQYF,TGTGCCAGCAGCCACGGACTAGCGGGAACCATTCTCACGACCCAGTACTTC
few,TRBJ2-2,TRBV28,TRBD2,CASSSNAGLAGVGELFF,TGTGCCAGCAGCTCAAACGCGGGACTAGCGGGCGTGGGGGAGCTGTTTTTT
NA,TRBJ2-4,TRBV12-3/TRBV12-4,NA,CASSLPIGVQYF,TGTGCCAGCAGTTTACCCATCGGGGTTCAGTACTTC
NA,TRBJ1-1,TRBV20-1,NA,CSARVLRVNTEAFF,TGCAGTGCTAGGGTCCTCAGGGTGAACACTGAAGCTTTCTTT
many,TRBJ2-3,TRBV29-1,TRBD2,CSAHLSGLAGVGTQYF,TGCAGCGCCCACCTCTCGGGACTAGCGGGAGTAGGTACGCAGTATTTT
few,TRBJ1-2,TRBV6-1,NA,CASSPGGGVGYTF,TGTGCCAGCAGTCCTGGTGGGGGCGTTGGCTACACCTTC
NA,TRBJ2-7,TRBV5-1,TRBD2,CASSSAAGAGYEQYF,TGCGCCAGCAGCTCCGCGGCGGGAGCCGGATACGAGCAGTACTTC
few,TRBJ1-5,TRBV7-6,NA,CASSQWTGSNQPQHF,TGTGCCAGCAGCCAATGGACGGGTAGCAATCAGCCCCAGCATTTT
NA,TRBJ1-4,TRBV6-1,TRBD1,CASRNPGTVNEKLFF,TGTGCCAGCAGAAACCCCGGGACAGTTAATGAAAAACTGTTTTTT
few,TRBJ2-1,TRBV20-1,NA,CSALQTRDNEQFF,TGCAGTGCTCTCCAAACTCGGGACAATGAGCAGTTCTTC
NA,TRBJ2-1,TRBV9,NA,CASSVAAGGTYNEQFF,TGTGCCAGCAGCGTAGCGGCAGGAGGGACTTACAATGAGCAGTTCTTC
many,TRBJ2-1,TRBV7-2,TRBD2,CASSLGRLAGSSYNEQFF,TGTGCCAGCAGCTTAGGTCGTCTAGCGGGGAGCTCCTACAATGAGCAGTTCTTC
few,TRBJ2-5,TRBV27,TRBD2,CASTPLAGVKTQYF,TGTGCCAGCACCCCCCTAGCGGGAGTTAAGACCCAGTACTTC
few,TRBJ2-7,TRBV5-1,TRBD1,CASSLGGTAAYEQYF,TGCGCCAGCAGCTTGGGGGGGACAGCAGCCTACGAGCAGTACTTC
few,TRBJ2-1,TRBV9,TRBD2,CASSVGLAGHGPNEQFF,TGTGCCAGCAGCGTAGGACTAGCGGGGCATGGGCCCAATGAGCAGTTCTTC
few,TRBJ2-5,TRBV27,NA,CASSLWGTQETQYF,TGTGCCAGCAGTTTGTGGGGGACCCAAGAGACCCAGTACTTC
few,TRBJ2-1,TRBV10-3,NA,CAIRVSGGDNEQFF,TGTGCCATCAGAGTTAGCGGAGGGGACAATGAGCAGTTCTTC
few,TRBJ2-1,TRBV12-5,TRBD1,CASGLVWDRGRNEQFF,TGTGCTAGTGGTTTGGTGTGGGACAGGGGGCGGAATGAGCAGTTCTTC
few,TRBJ2-3,TRBV12-3/TRBV12-4,TRBD2,CAIGRERESTDTQYF,TGTGCCATCGGACGCGAGCGGGAGAGCACAGATACGCAGTATTTT
NA,TRBJ2-7,TRBV5-1,NA,CASSLEGLWEQYF,TGCGCCAGCAGCTTGGAGGGCTTATGGGAGCAGTACTTC
few,TRBJ1-5,TRBV3-1,NA,CASSQGLYDQPQHF,TGTGCCAGCAGCCAAGGACTCTACGATCAGCCCCAGCATTTT
NA,TRBJ2-1,TRBV2,TRBD2,CASQRLAGTYNEQFF,TGTGCCAGCCAGAGACTAGCGGGGACTTACAATGAGCAGTTCTTC
NA,TRBJ2-7,TRBV5-1,NA,CASSLGGLLQEGSYEQYF,TGCGCCAGCAGCTTGGGAGGGCTCCTACAGGAGGGCTCCTACGAGCAGTACTTC
NA,TRBJ2-1,TRBV5-1,TRBD2,CASSLGRTSDYNEQFF,TGCGCCAGCAGCTTGGGGCGGACTAGCGACTACAATGAGCAGTTCTTC
NA,TRBJ2-5,TRBV28,TRBD2,CASSSASGETQYF,TGTGCCAGCAGTTCTGCTAGCGGAGAGACCCAGTACTTC
few,TRBJ1-5,TRBV28,NA,CASRLVGGQPQHF,TGTGCCAGCAGGCTAGTGGGTGGGCAGCCCCAGCATTTT
NA,TRBJ2-7,TRBV6-2/TRBV6-3,NA,CASSDRAQQYF,TGTGCCAGCAGCGATAGGGCCCAGCAGTACTTC